The next 10 T cell receptor beta chains were all read from a single sample in a study of blood T cell repertoires in COVID-19. Sequenced by immunoSEQ multiplex PCR; TCRdb stores in-frame clones only, minus some. The sample has roughly 340,000 clones, under 95% seen once; the top ten hold approximately 3.5%. Sequenced sample: peripheral blood. The origin of the receptors is a woman between 18 and 30 years old who had recovered from COVID-19.

This chain joins TRBV5-4 and TRBJ1-6; TRBD1 aligns across 7 bases. The length of the CDR3 is 14 residues. V trimming: 2 bases; J trimming: 8 bases; junction bases outside the gene matches: 4. The germline gives CDR1 SGHNT, CDR2 YYREEE (reference sequence). The CDR3 region is CASSFRDSYSPLHF. CDR3 DNA: TGTGCCAGCAGCTTCAGGGACAGCTATTCACCCCTCCACTTT. Together with reference TRBV5-4 and TRBJ1-6, the CDR3 gives the full variable domain: ETGVTQSPTHLIKTRGQQVTLRCSSQSGHNTVSWYQQALGQGPQFIFQYYREEENGRGNFPPRFSGLQFPNYSSELNVNALELDDSALYLCASSFRDSYSPLHFGNGTRLTVT.

The chain combines TRBV5-6 with TRBJ2-3; 10 bases line up with TRBD2. CDR1 is SGHDT, CDR2 YYEEEE, per germline. The ends lost 1 base at V and 0 bases at J; junction bases unmatched: 5. The CDR3 is made up of 17 amino acids. DNA of the CDR3: TGTGCCAGCAGCTTGACTAGCGGGGCAGTGAGCACAGATACGCAGTATTTT. This codes for CASSLTSGAVSTDTQYF.

This rearrangement joins TRBV2 to TRBJ2-2; the match to TRBD1 covers 9 bases. This CDR3 region has 17 residues. Trimming removed 0 bases from V and 2 bases from J; junction bases left unmatched: 4. CDR1 is SNHLY, CDR2 FYNNEI, per germline. In nucleotides, the CDR3 is TGTGCCAGCAGTGAAGCGGTGGACAGGGGTAACACCGGGGAGCTGTTTTTT. It yields the protein CASSEAVDRGNTGELFF.

This sequence joins TRBV5-4 and TRBJ2-2; 10 bases line up with TRBD1. Germline V gene sequence: CDR1 SGHNT, CDR2 YYREEE (reference sequence). CDR3 length: 17 amino acids. Losses at the gene ends were 3 bases for V and 5 bases for J; bases not matched to a gene: 10. CDR3 in DNA: TGTGCCAGCAGCTCACCGGGACAGGGGTGGAAGACCGGGGAGCTGTTTTTT. Protein product: CASSSPGQGWKTGELFF.

The chain is built from TRBV21-1 and TRBJ2-5; the table's D call, TRBD2, has no DNA check behind it. TRBV21-1 is labeled a pseudogene. This CDR3 contains 15 residues. For the CDR3, the DNA is TGTGCCAGCAGCACACCCGAGTTTCCCCAAGTTACCCAGTACTTC. Its translation is CASSTPEFPQVTQYF.

The chain is built from TRBV30 and TRBJ1-5; 9 nucleotides match TRBD1. The germline gives CDR1 GTSNPN, CDR2 SVGIG (reference sequence). V shed 0 bases, J shed 2 bases, and the junction held 11 bases outside the gene matches. The CDR3 runs 18 residues. As DNA, the CDR3 is TGTGCCTGGAGTGTAAGGTGGGGGGACAGGGTCGGCAATCAGCCCCAGCATTTT. It is translated as CAWSVRWGDRVGNQPQHF.

The rearrangement uses TRBV7-9 and TRBJ1-2, with TRBD1 identical over 7 bases. CDR1 is SEHNR and CDR2 is FQNEAQ in the germline V gene (reference sequence). This CDR3 is 12 amino acids long. The ends lost 5 bases at V and 8 bases at J; junction bases unmatched: 5. CDR3 DNA: TGTGCCAGCAGCCCTCTACAGGGGGGCTACACCTTC. Translating gives CASSPLQGGYTF.

The chain uses TRBV19 and TRBJ2-3, with 7 bases matching TRBD2. Germline V CDR1 and CDR2: LNHDA, SQIVND (reference sequence). CDR3 length: 19 amino acids. V lost 0 bases to trimming and J lost 0 bases; unmatched junction nucleotides: 12. CDR3 protein: CASSIDLRREPPSTDTQYF. The CDR3 nucleotides are TGTGCCAGTAGTATAGATCTTCGGCGGGAGCCACCTAGCACAGATACGCAGTATTTT.

The rearrangement uses TRBV30 and TRBJ1-2; TRBD1 agrees at 9 bases. CDR1 is GTSNPN, CDR2 SVGIG, per germline (reference sequence). This CDR3 has 14 residues. J lost 6 bases, V lost 2 bases, and 7 bases had no gene match. The CDR3 DNA reads as TGTGCCTGGAGTATTCTGACAGGGGGGAATGGCTACACCTTC. This codes for CAWSILTGGNGYTF.

V gene TRBV19 combines with J gene TRBJ1-4, with 12 positions matching TRBD1. V lost 5 bases to trimming and J lost 8 bases; unmatched junction nucleotides: 9. The CDR3 has 16 residues. Germline V lookup: CDR1 LNHDA, CDR2 SQIVND (reference sequence). The CDR3 sequence: CASSSGTGGFREKLFF. CDR3 nucleotides: TGTGCCAGTAGTTCCGGGACAGGGGGCTTCCGGGAAAAACTGTTTTTT.